The 5 T cell receptor beta chains in this list originate from one sample, sequenced in a study of T-cell reconstitution after alpha-beta-depleted transplantation in children. The authors prepared the TCRbeta library with unique molecular identifiers. One entry per CDR3 protein, called by TCRdb with MiXCR from the PCR reads. The sample carries fewer than 450,000 distinct CDR3 sequences, around 15% recorded once. The sequences come from PBMCs, mostly from graft donor cells, collected 360 days after TCRalphabeta/CD19-depleted stem cell transplant. The receptor source for this set is a male patient aged 2 to 9 who had a stem cell transplant for acute lymphoblastic leukemia, so the T cells may come from the graft donor.

The chain joins TRBV4-3 to TRBJ2-7; 8 positions match TRBD1. Germline CDR1 LGHNA, CDR2 YSLEER. This CDR3 contains 13 residues. The J segment lost 7 bases and the V segment lost 0 bases, leaving 2 bases of the junction unmatched. The CDR3 nucleotides read TGCGCCAGCAGCCAAGACAGGGGGCGTGAGCAGTACTTC. Amino acid sequence: CASSQDRGREQYF.

This clonotype occurred a few times. The chain combines TRBV2 with TRBJ2-7, with a weak D call TRBD2 (5 bases). Per germline, CDR1 SNHLY and CDR2 FYNNEI. V dropped 4 bases and J dropped 4 bases, with 14 bases sitting between them. There are 14 residues in the CDR3. CDR3 amino acids: CASSVGSGIYEQYF. The CDR3, as DNA: TGTGCCAGCAGTGTTGGAAGCGGAATATACGAGCAGTACTTC.

This clonotype was seen more than once but under ten times. This rearrangement joins TRBV6-2 or TRBV6-3 to TRBJ1-6; no clear D gene. V was trimmed by 9 bases and J by 5 bases, leaving 17 bases between them. Per germline, CDR1 MNHEY and CDR2 SVGEGT. The CDR3 is made up of 15 amino acids. Here the CDR3 DNA reads TGTGCCAGTGCCAGCTCTGGGCAGGATAATTCACCCCTCCACTTT. Translated, it gives CASASSGQDNSPLHF.

The rearrangement links TRBV4-3 to TRBJ2-1; D is unclear. Germline V gene lookup returns CDR1 LGHNA and CDR2 YSLEER. Trimming removed 0 bases at V and 2 bases at J, with 17 bases between. This CDR3 spans 18 amino acids. CDR3 bases: TGCGCCAGCAGCCAAGAATTACTCCGGACGGCTACCTACAATGAGCAGTTCTTC. Translating it yields CASSQELLRTATYNEQFF.

This clonotype appeared a few times. V is TRBV13 and J is TRBJ2-5; 11 bases map to TRBD2. CDR3 length equals 14 residues. V dropped 5 bases and J dropped 5; count of bases not matched to a gene: 4. Germline assignment: CDR1 PRHDT and CDR2 FYEKMQ (reference sequence). CDR3 in amino acids: CASSQLAGEETQYF. Written as DNA, the CDR3 is TGTGCCAGCAGCCAACTAGCGGGAGAGGAGACCCAGTACTTC.